This T cell receptor (beta chain) was recorded in a study of blood T cell repertoires in COVID-19. Study-level background: T cells, B-cell-depleted T cells, or PBMCs provided the cDNA or gDNA that served as material.

CDR1 and CDR2 from the germline V gene are SGHKS and YYEKEE (reference sequence). The CDR3 sequence is 15 residues long. The ends lost 3 bases at V and 5 bases at J; junction bases unmatched: 7. Per the study methods: It was from reference gene primer amplification that nucleated cell counts were estimated. Libraries were prepared by immunoSEQ multiplex PCR; TCRdb keeps only in-frame clonotypes and omits some of them. V and J calls plus clone size are reproduced from that table; the DNA served to infer D and trimming. The table lists about 68,000 clones, roughly 89% of them singletons. This clonotype was obtained from a man over 45 with active COVID-19. The sequenced sample consisted of peripheral blood. The V gene is TRBV5-5, the J gene TRBJ1-2; 10 bases are shared with TRBD1. In DNA form, the CDR3 reads TGTGCCAGCAGCTATACCGGGACAGGGGTGTATGGCTACACCTTC. This sequence encodes CASSYTGTGVYGYTF.